The present entry profiles one T cell receptor (beta chain) with its context. Its matching antigen is unknown. The TCR beta CDR3 regions underwent amplification from RNA transcripts. First-round RT-PCR used HTBI primers; second-round multiplex PCR followed. In TCRdb, the multiplex PCR reads were re-called with MiXCR into one record per CDR3 protein. The profile shows some 1.1 million distinct CDR3 sequences, about two fifths of them singletons. The data derive from a study of Graves' ophthalmopathy and Graves' hyperthyroidism. Whole-study findings and limits: Blood also harbored most expanded thyroid clonotypes above 0.001 frequency. Predictions made by the model for ophthalmopathy progression reached approximately 71% sensitivity and almost 75% specificity.

Looked up from germline, CDR1 is MGHDK and CDR2 is SYGVNS. The CDR3 loop spans 14 amino acids. Trimming removed 3 bases at V and 4 bases at J, with 7 bases between. Clinicians diagnosed using symptoms, serum thyroxine, TRAb, thyroid ultrasound and orbital computed tomography. The TCR originated in an adult man with Graves' hyperthyroidism. The genes are TRBV25-1 and TRBJ2-6; no reliable D call. The sample comprised peripheral blood or thyroid tissue (not recorded which). CDR3 amino acids: CASSERRGANVLTF. CDR3 DNA sequence: TGTGCCAGCAGTGAGAGGCGAGGGGCCAACGTCCTGACTTTC.